This T cell receptor beta chain was captured by sequencing in a study of OX40 agonist ivuxolimab in advanced cancers. In the study overall: The costimulatory receptor OX40 (CD134) was targeted by ivuxolimab, a fully human IgG2 agonistic monoclonal antibody. The paper covers the monotherapy dose-escalation part of the phase I ivuxolimab trial, which included N of about 50 patients. Patients were allowed to have had prior anti-PD-1, anti-PD-L1 or anti-CTLA-4 therapy, and roughly 40% of the dose-escalation patients had been treated with checkpoint inhibitors. The point of sequencing TCRbeta in the periphery was to test whether ivuxolimab changed TCR sequence diversity and drove clonal T-cell expansion. Partial responses occurred in three dose-escalation patients, of whom one had hepatocellular carcinoma and two had cutaneous melanoma. Of the 50 to 55 patients in dose escalation, 19 had hepatocellular carcinoma, about 15 had melanoma, 9 had renal cell carcinoma and 9 had head and neck cancer. In the dose-escalation cohort, 65% to 85% of patients were male, and the mean age was around 65 years with a range of roughly 23 to 90. Intravenous ivuxolimab was administered to patients every 2 weeks at six dose levels: 0.01, 0.1, 0.3, 1.5, 3 and 10 mg/kg. Study-level results and caveats: On average, CD8+ T cells showed more expanded clones than CD4+ T cells after ivuxolimab. Which antigens the clonally expanded peripheral T cells were specific for was not determined. In the 0.1-3.0 mg/kg groups, partial responders had among the lowest normalized peripheral clonal expansion, particularly in CD8+ T cells. Low levels of normalized T-cell clonal expansion were also shown by some nonresponding patients. Clonal expansion of both CD4+ and CD8+ blood T cells was observed from baseline to week 6 at doses 0.1 to 3.0 mg/kg.

Genomic DNA was isolated from the sorted cells so that the TCRbeta CDR3 region could be sequenced. TCRbeta CDR3 regions were sequenced using the immunoSEQ Assay. The table was pulled from immuneACCESS by TCRdb, which kept in-frame rearrangements only. Such tables lose some clones; where checked, under half of the loss comes from unresolved V genes, and the rest has no known cause. The sample profile shows roughly 60,000 clones; approximately 84% of them were found once. Less than 3.5% of the sample belongs to the ten largest clones. The CDR3 runs 14 residues from the cysteine to the phenylalanine. The only DNA kept is the CDR3, 42 bases in frame from the first base. The germline V gene sets CDR1 to SGHDN and CDR2 to FVKESK. Trimming takes 1 base off V and 5 bases off J; junction bases not matched to a gene: 3. Patients with autoimmune disease history or receiving systemic immunosuppression were excluded from the trial. Peripheral blood for TCR sequencing was collected from all dose cohorts at baseline, on cycle 4 day 1, and on cycle 7 day 1. The samples were taken from a phase I, first-in-human, multicenter, open-label dose-escalation trial of ivuxolimab. Adults with locally advanced or metastatic melanoma, renal cell carcinoma, hepatocellular carcinoma or head and neck squamous cell carcinoma were enrolled in the trial. Before TCR sequencing, CD4+ T cells and CD8+ T cells were sorted from peripheral blood as separate populations.

Concerning this clone itself: No cognate antigen has been identified for it. No qualities accompany the bases; no much larger clone lies one base away.

The clonotype originates from an adult with an advanced solid tumor such as melanoma, head and neck, liver or kidney cancer. The specimen comprised CD4+ or CD8+ T cells sorted from blood, sampled in a trial of the OX40 agonist ivuxolimab. The sequence links TRBV14 to TRBJ2-5; the junction holds 8 bases that match TRBD2. The DNA reads as follows: TGTGCCAGCAGCCAAGTGGGACTAGAGGAGACCCAGTACTTC. This gives the protein CASSQVGLEETQYF.